The 24 T cell receptor beta chains in this list originate from one sample, sequenced in a study of blood T cell repertoires in COVID-19. The data were produced by immunoSEQ multiplex PCR, yet TCRdb's version contains in-frame clones alone and is incomplete. The table records under 250,000 clones, 81% of them present only once. The sample taken for sequencing was peripheral blood. These receptors were obtained from a woman of 80 years or more with acute or convalescent COVID-19.

The chain links TRBV2 to TRBJ2-2; tentatively, D is TRBD2 (6 bases). This CDR3 has 15 residues. Germline V gene lookup returns CDR1 SNHLY and CDR2 FYNNEI. V gave up 6 bases and J gave up 5 bases, with 16 bases separating them. Written as DNA, the CDR3 is TGTGCCAGCAGACCCGGGACTGTTACGACCGGGGAGCTGTTTTTT. Residues: CASRPGTVTTGELFF. Based on the CDR3 plus reference TRBV2 and TRBJ2-2, the full variable domain is EPEVTQTPSHQVTQMGQEVILRCVPISNHLYFYWYRQILGQKVEFLVSFYNNEISEKSEIFDDQFSVERPDGSNFTLKIRSTKLEDSAMYFCASRPGTVTTGELFFGEGSRLTVL.

V gene TRBV4-1 combines with J gene TRBJ1-6, with 7 nucleotides matching TRBD1. The ends lost 2 bases at V and 0 bases at J; junction bases unmatched: 7. Germline V lookup: CDR1 MGHRA, CDR2 YSYEKL. The CDR3 runs 18 residues. The CDR3 loop reads CASSQLGQDSSYNSPLHF. DNA for the CDR3: TGCGCCAGCAGCCAATTAGGACAGGATAGCTCCTATAATTCACCCCTCCACTTT.

The V gene is TRBV4-1, the J gene TRBJ1-5; 8 bases line up with TRBD1. V trimming: 3 bases; J trimming: 5 bases; junction bases outside the gene matches: 3. The germline gives CDR1 MGHRA, CDR2 YSYEKL. The CDR3 has 14 amino acids. The DNA for the CDR3 is TGCGCCAGCAGCCACCAGGGGGCTGATCAGCCCCAGCATTTT. Amino acid sequence: CASSHQGADQPQHF.

The chain joins TRBV2 to TRBJ2-4; TRBD1 aligns across 7 bases. Germline trimming cut 5 bases from V and 8 bases from J; bases unmatched to any gene: 3. CDR3 length: 12 amino acids. Germline V gene sequence: CDR1 SNHLY, CDR2 FYNNEI. CDR3 protein: CASSYRGDIQYF. The CDR3 nucleotides are TGTGCCAGCAGTTACAGGGGTGACATTCAGTACTTC.

This chain joins TRBV3-1 (or the pseudogene TRBV3-2) and TRBJ2-3, with 13 bases matching TRBD2. The germline V gene has CDR1 LGHDT and CDR2 YNNKEL (reference sequence). The J segment lost 1 base and the V segment lost 5 bases, leaving 6 bases of the junction unmatched. The length of the CDR3 is 17 residues. The CDR3 protein is CASSGLAGARGTDTQYF. CDR3 DNA sequence: TGTGCCAGCAGCGGACTAGCGGGAGCAAGAGGCACAGATACGCAGTATTTT.

V is TRBV2 and J is TRBJ1-2; TRBD1 is a possible D gene (6 bases). The V end lost 9 bases, the J end lost 8 bases, and 19 bases lay between the germline ends. The CDR3 has 13 residues. Per the germline V gene, CDR1 is SNHLY and CDR2 is FYNNEI. CDR3 bases: TGTGCCAGTACGACAGGTATCGTCGCCGGCTACACCTTC. Its protein is CASTTGIVAGYTF.

V gene TRBV28 combines with J gene TRBJ1-1, with D tentatively TRBD1 (5 bases). V lost 2 bases and J 4 bases, leaving 8 bases between the germline ends. The CDR3 runs 13 residues. CDR1 and CDR2 from the germline V gene are MDHEN and SYDVKM. The CDR3 nucleotides are TGTGCCAGCAGTTTAATCGGGGGCACTGAAGCTTTCTTT. The encoded protein is CASSLIGGTEAFF.

The chain uses TRBV6-5 and TRBJ1-1; 10 bases match TRBD1. Germline-derived CDR1 and CDR2 are MNHEY and SVGAGI. This CDR3 is built from 13 residues. After removal of 5 bases from V and 9 bases from J, the junction contained 6 bases not matched to a gene. The CDR3 DNA reads as TGTGCCAGCAGTCAGATTGACAGGGGGCAAGCTTTCTTT. This gives the protein CASSQIDRGQAFF.

The gene calls are TRBV5-1 and TRBJ2-7, with 7 bases that match TRBD1. With 2 bases clipped from V and 6 bases from J, the junction kept 11 bases outside the gene matches. The CDR3 extends over 15 amino acids. Germline CDR1 reads SGHRS; CDR2 reads YFSETQ. Here the CDR3 DNA reads TGCGCCAGCAGCTTAGTTACGGGACAGTTCCGCGAGCAGTACTTC. Its translation is CASSLVTGQFREQYF.

This clone was detected once. The chain joins TRBV19 to TRBJ2-1; 12 nucleotides align to TRBD2. This CDR3 contains 16 residues. V was pared by 5 bases and J by 4 bases, with 6 bases of the junction left unmatched. Germline V gives CDR1 LNHDA, CDR2 SQIVND (reference sequence). This chain's CDR3 is CASSSGTSGWYNEQFF. The CDR3 DNA reads TGTGCCAGTAGTTCCGGGACTAGCGGGTGGTACAATGAGCAGTTCTTC.

This clone appeared a few times. V is TRBV5-5 and J is TRBJ1-2, with 10 positions matching TRBD1. J lost 7 bases, V lost 4 bases, and 10 bases had no gene match. Germline CDR1 reads SGHKS; CDR2 reads YYEKEE (reference sequence). The CDR3 is 15 amino acids. The CDR3 loop reads CASSVAGTGVGGYTF. In nucleotides, the CDR3 is TGTGCCAGCAGCGTGGCGGGGACAGGGGTAGGTGGCTACACCTTC.

The J gene is TRBJ2-7, the V gene TRBV6-5; D perhaps matches TRBD2 (5 bases). V was trimmed by 7 bases and J by 7 bases, leaving 17 bases between them. CDR1 MNHEY and CDR2 SVGAGI come from the germline V gene. This CDR3 is built from 13 residues. The CDR3 DNA reads as TGTGCCAGCAAAATGGCGGGCATTGGGGAGCAGTACTTC. This codes for CASKMAGIGEQYF.

This sequence joins TRBV7-3 and TRBJ2-1; D perhaps matches TRBD1 (5 bases). The ends were cut back, 5 bases at V and 8 bases at J, with 10 bases in the middle. The CDR3 contains 12 residues. The germline CDR1 and CDR2 sequences are SGHTA and FQGTGA. CDR3 residues: CASSLQGYEQFF. The DNA of the CDR3 is TGTGCCAGCAGCCTGCAGGGTTATGAGCAGTTCTTC.

The chain combines TRBV7-9 with TRBJ2-1; 13 bases align to TRBD2. The germline V gene has CDR1 SEHNR and CDR2 FQNEAQ (reference sequence). The CDR3 loop spans 14 amino acids. The V gene end was trimmed by 4 bases and the J gene end by 7 bases; junction bases not matched to a gene: 1. CDR3 loop: CASSSTSGRNEQFF. The CDR3, as DNA: TGTGCCAGCAGCTCGACTAGCGGGAGGAATGAGCAGTTCTTC.

The chain links TRBV7-2 to TRBJ2-7; D not certain. The V and J ends lost 5 bases and 6 bases respectively, with 8 bases between them. Germline V CDR1 and CDR2: SGHTA, FQGNSA. This CDR3 has 11 residues. In nucleotides, the CDR3 is TGTGCCAGCAGCCCGTTTCGCGAGCAGTACTTC. Translated: CASSPFREQYF.

The chain recombines TRBV30 with TRBJ2-5, with a tentative D call TRBD1 (5 bases). This CDR3 spans 11 amino acids. Looked up from germline, CDR1 is GTSNPN and CDR2 is SVGIG (reference sequence). The V end lost 5 bases, the J end lost 5 bases, and 9 bases lay between the germline ends. This chain's CDR3 is CAWGKGETQYF. The CDR3 nucleotides are TGTGCCTGGGGCAAGGGGGAGACCCAGTACTTC.

This clone showed up many times. The rearrangement links TRBV3-1 (or the pseudogene TRBV3-2) to TRBJ1-4; no clear D gene. V gave up 0 bases and J gave up 4 bases, with 9 bases separating them. This CDR3 has 15 residues. Germline assignment: CDR1 LGHDT and CDR2 YNNKEL (reference sequence). CDR3 residues: CASSQDTGINEKLFF. The CDR3, as DNA: TGTGCCAGCAGCCAAGATACCGGTATTAATGAAAAACTGTTTTTT.

In nucleotides, the CDR3 is TGTGCCAGCGGTTCCTGGACTAGCGGGGACCAAGAGACCCAGTACTTC. Translating gives CASGSWTSGDQETQYF. The chain couples TRBV13 to TRBJ2-5, with 12 bases matching TRBD2. CDR1 and CDR2 from the germline V gene are PRHDT and FYEKMQ (reference sequence). The V gene end was trimmed by 8 bases and the J gene end by 0 bases; junction bases not matched to a gene: 7. The length of the CDR3 is 16 residues.

This chain connects TRBV19 to TRBJ1-6; 9 bases match TRBD1. V was pared by 3 bases and J by 1 base, with 4 bases of the junction left unmatched. The CDR3 runs to 17 residues. From germline, CDR1 is LNHDA and CDR2 SQIVND (reference sequence). This CDR3 reads CASSILGQGSYNSPLHF. The CDR3 nucleotides read TGTGCCAGTAGTATCTTAGGACAGGGGTCCTATAATTCACCCCTCCACTTT.

The J gene is TRBJ2-3, the V gene TRBV5-1; D possibly corresponds to TRBD2 (6 bases). V was shortened by 2 bases and J by 6 bases, with 16 bases between the two germline ends. This CDR3 has 15 residues. Germline CDR1 SGHRS, CDR2 YFSETQ. The CDR3 reads CASSLGSGAIDTQYF. CDR3 DNA: TGCGCCAGCAGCTTAGGTAGCGGAGCCATCGATACGCAGTATTTT.

The V and J genes are TRBV7-9 and TRBJ1-1; D is possibly TRBD1 (5 bases). Trimming took off 6 bases at V and 1 base at J, with 15 bases between the two ends. The CDR3 consists of 15 residues. The germline V gene encodes CDR1 SEHNR and CDR2 FQNEAQ (reference sequence). This chain's CDR3 is CASRRTPPENTEAFF. The CDR3 DNA reads TGTGCCAGCAGGAGGACACCTCCCGAGAACACTGAAGCTTTCTTT. Looking up the rest from reference TRBV7-9 and TRBJ1-1 gives the full variable domain: DTGVSQNPRHKITKRGQNVTFRCDPISEHNRLYWYRQTLGQGPEFLTYFQNEAQLEKSRLLSDRFSAERPKGSFSTLEIQRTEQGDSAMYLCASRRTPPENTEAFFGQGTRLTVV.

The J gene is TRBJ1-5, the V gene TRBV19; a possible D gene is TRBD1 (5 bases). This CDR3 is built from 16 residues. The V end lost 7 bases, the J end lost 7 bases, and 23 bases lay between the germline ends. Per germline, CDR1 LNHDA and CDR2 SQIVND (reference sequence). CDR3 sequence: CASNKLGGASGQPQHF. The DNA for the CDR3 is TGTGCCAGTAACAAACTGGGAGGGGCATCGGGGCAGCCCCAGCATTTT.

The CDR3 DNA reads TGTGCCAGCAGCGTCGACAGGGCGGGAGGCTACACCTTC. Its translation is CASSVDRAGGYTF. J is TRBJ1-2 and V is TRBV7-2; 7 nucleotides align to TRBD1. The CDR3 is 13 amino acids. The V gene end was trimmed by 5 bases and the J gene end by 8 bases; junction bases not matched to a gene: 8. Germline V gene sequence: CDR1 SGHTA, CDR2 FQGNSA.

This chain joins TRBV5-5 and TRBJ2-1; 11 bases agree with TRBD1. The germline V gene has CDR1 SGHKS and CDR2 YYEKEE (reference sequence). The trim removed 4 bases at V and 4 bases at J, leaving 4 bases unmatched. The length of the CDR3 is 15 residues. CDR3 DNA sequence: TGTGCCAGCAGCACAGGACAGGGGGCGTACAATGAGCAGTTCTTC. Translation: CASSTGQGAYNEQFF.